Below are 25 T cell receptor beta chains sequenced from a single sample in a study of beta chain features in type 1 diabetes. Whole-study findings and limits: Among all four CD4+ subsets, Type 1 diabetes patients had TCRB CDR3s that were moderately but significantly shorter.

These receptors' antigens are unknown. Since all of the isolated RNA was reverse transcribed, expressed TCRB transcripts were what got sequenced. Data came from immunoSEQ multiplex PCR; TCRdb stores just in-frame clones and leaves some out. This sample has roughly 400,000 clones; over 9% occur once, and the top ten carry about 0.64%. The sequenced sample was central memory CD4+ T cells from blood. Receptor source: a man in his thirties or forties with type 1 diabetes.

A few counts support this clone. Written as DNA, the CDR3 is TGTGCCAGCAGGGCATGGGGGCCCTACACTGAAGCTTTCTTT. Its translation: CASRAWGPYTEAFF. V is TRBV6-5 and J is TRBJ1-1; tentatively, D is TRBD1 (6 bases). The germline V and J ends were trimmed by 6 bases and 3 bases, with 14 bases remaining between them. The CDR3 totals 14 residues. From germline, CDR1 is MNHEY and CDR2 SVGAGI.

The CDR3 nucleotides are TGTGCCAGCAGTTACGGGTCGACTAGCGGGAGCCATGAGACCCAGTACTTC. Translation gives CASSYGSTSGSHETQYF. The rearrangement uses TRBV9 and TRBJ2-5; TRBD2 agrees at 12 bases. This CDR3 has 17 amino acids. Germline CDR1 reads SGDLS; CDR2 reads YYNGEE. V lost 5 bases and J lost 5; bases outside the gene matches: 13.

This clone was observed a handful of times. The J gene is TRBJ1-2, the V gene TRBV30; D uncertain. The ends were cut back, 2 bases at V and 0 bases at J, with 10 bases in the middle. The CDR3 has 14 amino acids. Germline CDR1 is GTSNPN and CDR2 is SVGIG (reference sequence). The DNA of the CDR3 is TGTGCCTGGAGTAAACCCGGATCTAACTATGGCTACACCTTC. The encoded protein is CAWSKPGSNYGYTF.

The table lists this clone with many counts. The rearrangement joins TRBV18 to TRBJ1-1, with D possibly TRBD1 on 5 matching bases. CDR1 and CDR2 from the germline V gene are KGHSH and LQKENI. The CDR3 consists of 14 residues. The V gene lost 3 bases and the J gene lost 1 base, with 9 bases spanning the gap. For the CDR3, the DNA is TGTGCCAGCTCACCGGCTGGGGGGAACACTGAAGCTTTCTTT. This sequence encodes CASSPAGGNTEAFF.

This clone was recorded a few times. The chain combines TRBV27 with TRBJ1-2; TRBD1 matches at 7 bases. The CDR3 spans 15 residues. CDR1 is MNHEY and CDR2 is SMNVEV in the germline V gene (reference sequence). The J segment lost 0 bases and the V segment lost 5 bases, leaving 6 bases of the junction unmatched. CDR3 nucleotides: TGTGCCAGCAGTGACCTTCAGGGGGCTAACTATGGCTACACCTTC. Translated: CASSDLQGANYGYTF.

The table lists this clone with a count of one. The gene calls are TRBV6-5 and TRBJ2-1; a possible D gene is TRBD2 (6 bases). V lost 0 bases and J 8 bases, leaving 14 bases between the germline ends. The CDR3 consists of 15 residues. Germline CDR1 MNHEY, CDR2 SVGAGI. Written as DNA, the CDR3 is TGTGCCAGCAGTTACTCGGAAACGGGAGAGGATGAGCAGTTCTTC. Protein: CASSYSETGEDEQFF.

In this sample, this clone turned up many times. The chain is built from TRBV2 and TRBJ2-1, with D tentatively TRBD1 (5 bases). Germline V gene lookup returns CDR1 SNHLY and CDR2 FYNNEI. This CDR3 has 9 amino acids. V shed 6 bases and J shed 14 bases, with 8 bases lying between them. The CDR3 DNA reads TGTGCCAGCAGCGTACAGGAGTTCTTC. Protein product: CASSVQEFF.

This clone was seen a handful of times. The identical CDR3 is also encoded by other nucleotide sequences in the sample. The chain couples TRBV29-1 to TRBJ1-1, with TRBD1 identical over 7 bases. Germline V gives CDR1 SQVTM, CDR2 ANQGSEA. The CDR3 covers 13 residues. V trimming: 5 bases; J trimming: 1 base; junction bases outside the gene matches: 4. CDR3 in DNA: TGCAGCGTTAGGGGGCAGGGGAACACTGAAGCTTTCTTT. Its translation is CSVRGQGNTEAFF.

V and J are TRBV7-8 and TRBJ1-1; D is unresolved. The CDR3 is made up of 14 amino acids. Germline CDR1 SGHVS, CDR2 FQNEAQ. V lost 1 base and J 1 base, leaving 7 bases between the germline ends. The CDR3 nucleotides read TGTGCCAGCAGCTTAGTTGTGCGGAACACTGAAGCTTTCTTT. It encodes CASSLVVRNTEAFF.

This clone was observed a few times. CDR3 nucleotide sequence: TGCGCCAGCAGCTTGGAGGGCAGGAGTAATGAAAAACTGTTTTTT. Protein sequence: CASSLEGRSNEKLFF. The chain employs TRBV5-1 and TRBJ1-4; D gene uncertain. Germline CDR1 reads SGHRS; CDR2 reads YFSETQ. This CDR3 has 15 amino acids. V lost 0 bases, J lost 4 bases, and 10 bases lay in between.

The J gene is TRBJ2-5, the V gene TRBV27; 8 bases match TRBD1. The CDR3 is 15 amino acids. CDR1 and CDR2 (germline): MNHEY, SMNVEV (reference sequence). The J segment lost 5 bases and the V segment lost 3 bases, leaving 8 bases of the junction unmatched. CDR3 DNA: TGTGCCAGCAGTTTGAGGGCAGGGGGCCCGGAGACCCAGTACTTC. As protein: CASSLRAGGPETQYF.

In its sample, this clone was seen a few times. This chain links TRBV27 with TRBJ2-3; no clear D gene. CDR1 and CDR2 (germline): MNHEY, SMNVEV (reference sequence). There are 15 residues in the CDR3. With 5 bases removed from V and 4 bases from J, the gap between germline ends came to 16 bases. The CDR3 region has the DNA TGTGCCAGCAGTCCCACCCGCAGGTTGGCAGATACGCAGTATTTT. This encodes CASSPTRRLADTQYF.

This clone was seen a handful of times. This rearrangement joins TRBV11-2 to TRBJ2-7; 7 bases are shared with TRBD2. V gave up 1 base and J gave up 4 bases; unmatched junction bases: 10. Germline loops: CDR1 SGHAT, CDR2 FQNNGV. The CDR3 runs 16 residues. The CDR3 region has the DNA TGTGCCAGCAGCTTAGCAGGCGGTAGAGCGGGGTACGAGCAGTACTTC. This translates into CASSLAGGRAGYEQYF. The full variable domain, rest sourced from reference TRBV11-2 and TRBJ2-7, is EAGVAQSPRYKIIEKRQSVAFWCNPISGHATLYWYQQILGQGPKLLIQFQNNGVVDDSQLPKDRFSAERLKGVDSTLKIQPAKLEDSAVYLCASSLAGGRAGYEQYFGPGTRLTVT.

The chain joins TRBV20-1 to TRBJ2-1; D may be TRBD2 (6 bases). The CDR3 runs to 11 residues. The germline gives CDR1 DFQATT, CDR2 SNEGSKA (reference sequence). V was pared by 6 bases and J by 12 bases, with 15 bases between. CDR3 DNA: TGCAGTGCCGGCCAACTAGCTCGGCAGTTCTTC. This gives the protein CSAGQLARQFF.

This chain connects TRBV11-1 to TRBJ2-3; TRBD2 agrees at 7 bases. The CDR3 is 14 amino acids. Germline CDR1 and CDR2: SGHAT and FQDESV (reference sequence). V trimming: 4 bases; J trimming: 3 bases; junction bases outside the gene matches: 4. CDR3 nucleotide sequence: TGTGCCAGCAGCTGGGGGGAGGGGACAGATACGCAGTATTTT. This gives the protein CASSWGEGTDTQYF.

The V call is TRBV27, the J call TRBJ2-7; TRBD2 matches 16 bases. The CDR3 spans 20 residues. The germline gives CDR1 MNHEY, CDR2 SMNVEV (reference sequence). V gave up 3 bases and J gave up 2 bases; unmatched junction bases: 13. This CDR3 reads CASSFHAGGTSGRAAYEQYF. The CDR3 DNA is TGTGCCAGCAGTTTCCATGCCGGGGGGACTAGCGGGAGGGCCGCCTACGAGCAGTACTTC.

This clone was observed many times. This chain connects TRBV5-5 to TRBJ2-3; D is perhaps TRBD2 (5 bases). Germline V lookup: CDR1 SGHKS, CDR2 YYEKEE (reference sequence). V lost 4 bases and J 3 bases, leaving 12 bases between the germline ends. The CDR3 totals 14 residues. The CDR3 loop is CASSPPTGTDTQYF. The CDR3 region has the DNA TGTGCCAGCAGCCCCCCGACGGGGACAGATACGCAGTATTTT.

This sequence joins TRBV5-1 and TRBJ1-4, with D uncertain. V lost 2 bases and J 7 bases, leaving 15 bases between the germline ends. The germline V gene has CDR1 SGHRS and CDR2 YFSETQ. The CDR3 is 15 residues long. Here the CDR3 DNA reads TGCGCCAGCAGCTTTTTCACGGGCCGGAGTGAAAAACTGTTTTTT. Translating gives CASSFFTGRSEKLFF. Looking up the rest from reference TRBV5-1 and TRBJ1-4 gives the full variable domain: KAGVTQTPRYLIKTRGQQVTLSCSPISGHRSVSWYQQTPGQGLQFLFEYFSETQRNKGNFPGRFSGRQFSNSRSEMNVSTLELGDSALYLCASSFFTGRSEKLFFGSGTQLSVL.

The chain couples TRBV25-1 to TRBJ1-2; D ambiguous. Germline-derived CDR1 and CDR2 are MGHDK and SYGVNS. The CDR3 length is 13 residues. Trimming cost V 1 base and J 7 bases, with 10 bases left between them. The CDR3 DNA reads TGTGCCAGCAGTGAATGGGGTGGAGTTGGCTACACCTTC. It codes for CASSEWGGVGYTF.

The gene calls are TRBV28 and TRBJ1-1; no clear D gene. The CDR3 is 16 amino acids. Trimming took off 3 bases at V and 0 bases at J, with 14 bases between the two ends. Germline-derived CDR1 and CDR2 are MDHEN and SYDVKM. This CDR3 reads CASSFLSGRLNTEAFF. The CDR3 bases are TGTGCCAGCAGTTTCCTATCCGGACGGCTGAACACTGAAGCTTTCTTT.

Comment on this clone: The junction differs from germline at one of its ends, possibly a read error. The chain combines TRBV7-2 with TRBJ2-3; 8 nucleotides line up with TRBD2. CDR1 and CDR2 (germline): SGHTA, FQGNSA. This CDR3 spans 14 amino acids. The CDR3 region has the DNA TGTGCCAGCAGCCTAGCGGGCCACACAGATACGCAGTATTTT. It codes for CASSLAGHTDTQYF.

This clone was recorded a few times. The chain combines TRBV6-5 with TRBJ1-5; TRBD1 aligns across 8 bases. This CDR3 is built from 15 residues. Germline values: CDR1 MNHEY, CDR2 SVGAGI. The trim removed 4 bases at V and 6 bases at J, leaving 8 bases unmatched. The CDR3 region is CASSFSRQGTQPQHF. The CDR3 DNA reads as TGTGCCAGCAGTTTTTCCCGACAGGGGACTCAGCCCCAGCATTTT.

This clone was seen only a few times. This sequence joins TRBV9 and TRBJ1-1, with no clear D. The CDR3 is 14 residues long. Germline V CDR1 and CDR2: SGDLS, YYNGEE. Between the trimmed V and J ends, which lost 2 bases and 1 base, there was a span of 9 bases. The CDR3 DNA reads as TGTGCCAGCAGCGTGGTCTCAGGGAACACTGAAGCTTTCTTT. It yields the protein CASSVVSGNTEAFF.

A few counts support this clone. The gene calls are TRBV5-1 and TRBJ1-4; no clear D. Trimming removed 2 bases at V and 6 bases at J, with 17 bases between. Per the germline V gene, CDR1 is SGHRS and CDR2 is YFSETQ. The CDR3 extends over 16 amino acids. CDR3 nucleotides: TGCGCCAGCAGCTTCTCCGGTGATGGAACCTATGAAAAACTGTTTTTT. It codes for CASSFSGDGTYEKLFF.

This clone was observed a handful of times. This CDR3 is CSTPGQGAGGQYF. The DNA of the CDR3 is TGCAGTACCCCGGGACAGGGGGCAGGGGGACAGTACTTC. The chain links TRBV29-1 to TRBJ2-7; 12 nucleotides line up with TRBD1. Germline CDR1 reads SQVTM; CDR2 reads ANQGSEA. This CDR3 is 13 amino acids long.